This TCR beta chain was recorded in a study of STAT5B mutations in CD4+ large granular lymphocyte leukemia. Turning to this clone: Its antigen remains unknown.

Clones were read by immunoSEQ multiplex PCR, and TCRdb kept only the in-frame ones, dropping some. The sample gives roughly 48,000 clones, 70% of which show up once; 1.5% to 1.7% is in the top ten. Broader study findings: Patient CD4-sorted repertoires stayed more clonal than healthy ones after leukemic-clone removal.

Trimming shortened V by 2 bases and J by 1 base, and 8 bases separated the two germline ends. Germline CDR1 is KGHSH and CDR2 is LQKENI. CDR3 length: 14 residues. The sequence came from a human donor in good health. The sample taken for sequencing was CD4+ T cells from blood buffy coats. V usage is TRBV18 and J usage is TRBJ1-1; tentatively, D is TRBD1 (5 bases). CDR3 in DNA: TGTGCCAGCTCACCAGGGGACGGGAACACTGAAGCTTTCTTT. Its translation is CASSPGDGNTEAFF.